A single T cell receptor beta chain is shown here with its context. Its antigen specificity is not known. Nothing much larger sits one base from this clone, and base qualities are not available. This sample was included in a study of CD8 T cells in Susac syndrome (dated by TCRdb to about 2019). Study-wide context: Whether CD8+ T cell activation and differentiation in Susac syndrome was antigen driven was tested using repertoire sequencing. The study compared CD8+ T cell repertoire clonality among eleven to twelve healthy donors, roughly 14 Susac syndrome patients and about 16 multiple sclerosis patients.

Overall study outcomes, separate from this receptor: The number of individuals in the TCR sequencing and HLA analysis was recognized as being relatively small.

CDR1 SGDLS and CDR2 YYNGEE are derived from the germline V gene. V is pruned by 0 bases and J by 9 bases, leaving 3 bases of the junction without a gene match. CDR3 length: 14 amino acids, cysteine to phenylalanine. Only the CDR3 region is kept as DNA, spanning 42 bases read in frame from base 1. RNA was extracted using the RNeasy kit, and about 0.45 to 1 microgram was reverse transcribed with random hexamers. TCR beta CDR3 regions were amplified with the immunoSEQ multiplex PCR assay covering 54 Vbeta and 13 Jbeta segments. PCR amplification bias was corrected by using a synthetic template baseline for primer optimization and computational correction. In the authors' own workflow: Reads were annotated to V, D and J genes according to IMGT and were analyzed with immunoSEQ Analyzer, with only productive sequences retained. To calculate clonality, Shannon entropy was normalized by log2 of the number of productive unique sequences and then subtracted from one. For each patient and control, public and private clones were evaluated among the 100 most prevalent clones. Susac-specific clones were defined as absent from healthy and MS cohorts, 850 to 1,300 published viral clones and other ImmuneACCESS disease sequences. TCRdb cleaned the public reads at Q25 with fastp, built clones with MiXCR and kept in-frame beta chains. One record per CDR3 amino acid sequence lists the most common genes and DNA. What appears here as the V and J calls and clone size reflects TCRdb's work, not the paper's. Recorded for this sample are approximately 130,000 distinct CDR3 sequences; around nine tenths of them occurred a single time. The ten biggest clones cover around 0.24% of the sample.

Peripheral blood CD8+ and CD4+ T cells from healthy donors, Susac syndrome patients and multiple sclerosis patients were profiled using high-throughput TCR beta sequencing. Multiple sclerosis controls were treatment-naive patients with stable or active relapsing-remitting disease fulfilling revised McDonald criteria. Bulk CD8+ and CD4+ T cells were purified by magnetic negative isolation, whereas CD8+ TEMRA cells were enriched by FACS. Blood was drawn into EDTA tubes, processed within 24 hours, and PBMCs were isolated by density gradient centrifugation. PBMCs intended for TCR sequencing were cryopreserved in liquid nitrogen and were subsequently thawed in a 37 degrees C water bath. The sorted or isolated CD4+, CD8+ and CD8+ TEMRA cells reached a purity of at least 90%.

The sequence came from a human donor with multiple sclerosis. The sequence joins TRBV9 to TRBJ2-1; TRBD2 lines up with 10 middle nucleotides. Sample: CD8+ T cells from PBMCs. Here the CDR3 is given as CASSVASGSLEQFF. Read as DNA, the sequence is TGTGCCAGCAGCGTAGCTAGCGGGAGTCTTGAGCAGTTCTTC.